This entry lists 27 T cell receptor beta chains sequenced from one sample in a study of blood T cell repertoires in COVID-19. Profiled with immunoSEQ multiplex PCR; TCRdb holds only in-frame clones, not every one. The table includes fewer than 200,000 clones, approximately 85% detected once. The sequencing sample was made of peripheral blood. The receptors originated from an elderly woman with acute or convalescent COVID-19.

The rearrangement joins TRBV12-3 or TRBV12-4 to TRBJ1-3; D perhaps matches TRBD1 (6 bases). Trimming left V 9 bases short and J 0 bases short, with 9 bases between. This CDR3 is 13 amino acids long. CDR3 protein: CASGGFSGNTIYF. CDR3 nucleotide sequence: TGTGCCAGTGGGGGCTTCTCTGGAAACACCATATATTTT.

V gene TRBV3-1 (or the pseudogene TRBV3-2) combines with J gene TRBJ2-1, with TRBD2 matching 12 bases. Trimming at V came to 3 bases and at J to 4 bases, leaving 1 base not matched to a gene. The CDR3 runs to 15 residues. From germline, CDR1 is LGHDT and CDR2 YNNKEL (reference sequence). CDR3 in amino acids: CASSQGLAGYNEQFF. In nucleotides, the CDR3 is TGTGCCAGCAGCCAGGGACTAGCGGGTTACAATGAGCAGTTCTTC.

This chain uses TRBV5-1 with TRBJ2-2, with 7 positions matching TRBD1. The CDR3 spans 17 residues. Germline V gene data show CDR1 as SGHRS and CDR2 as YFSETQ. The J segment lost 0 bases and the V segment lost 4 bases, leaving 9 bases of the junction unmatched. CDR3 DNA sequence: TGCGCCAGCAGCCTACGGACAGGACTCTCGAACACCGGGGAGCTGTTTTTT. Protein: CASSLRTGLSNTGELFF. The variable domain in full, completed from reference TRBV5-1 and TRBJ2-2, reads KAGVTQTPRYLIKTRGQQVTLSCSPISGHRSVSWYQQTPGQGLQFLFEYFSETQRNKGNFPGRFSGRQFSNSRSEMNVSTLELGDSALYLCASSLRTGLSNTGELFFGEGSRLTVL.

CDR3 sequence reads: CASRGQALINYGYTF. CDR3 sequence (DNA): TGTGCCAGTAGGGGACAGGCCCTCATCAACTATGGCTACACCTTC. The chain has TRBV19 and TRBJ1-2; 8 bases line up with TRBD1. Germline CDR1 is LNHDA and CDR2 is SQIVND (reference sequence). The CDR3 extends over 15 amino acids. The V and J ends lost 6 bases and 2 bases, in that order; junction bases with no gene match: 8.

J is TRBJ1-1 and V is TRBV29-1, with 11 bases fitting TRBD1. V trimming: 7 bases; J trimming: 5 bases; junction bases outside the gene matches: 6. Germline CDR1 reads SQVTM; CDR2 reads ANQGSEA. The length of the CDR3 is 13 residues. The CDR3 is CSADGTGGTEAFF. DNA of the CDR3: TGCAGCGCCGACGGGACAGGGGGTACTGAAGCTTTCTTT. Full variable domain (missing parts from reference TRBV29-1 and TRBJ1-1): SAVISQKPSRDICQRGTSLTIQCQVDSQVTMMFWYRQQPGQSLTLIATANQGSEATYESGFVIDKFPISRPNLTFSTLTVSNMSPEDSSIYLCSADGTGGTEAFFGQGTRLTVV.

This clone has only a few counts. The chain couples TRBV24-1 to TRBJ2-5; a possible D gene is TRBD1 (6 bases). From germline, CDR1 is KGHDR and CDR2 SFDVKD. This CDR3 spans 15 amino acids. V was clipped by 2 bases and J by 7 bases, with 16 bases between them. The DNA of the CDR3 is TGTGCCACCAGTGATTCCCGACAGGAGCCGGGGACCCAGTACTTC. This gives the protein CATSDSRQEPGTQYF.

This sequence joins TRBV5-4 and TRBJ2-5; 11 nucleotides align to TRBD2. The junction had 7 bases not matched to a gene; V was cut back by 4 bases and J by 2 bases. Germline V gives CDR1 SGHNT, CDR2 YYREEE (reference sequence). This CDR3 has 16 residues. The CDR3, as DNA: TGTGCCAGCAGCCAAACTAGCGGGAGAAGGCAAGAGACCCAGTACTTC. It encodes CASSQTSGRRQETQYF. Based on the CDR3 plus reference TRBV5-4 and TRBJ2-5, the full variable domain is ETGVTQSPTHLIKTRGQQVTLRCSSQSGHNTVSWYQQALGQGPQFIFQYYREEENGRGNFPPRFSGLQFPNYSSELNVNALELDDSALYLCASSQTSGRRQETQYFGPGTRLLVL.

The CDR3, as DNA: TGTGCTAGTGGTTTGGTAAGGAGGTCTGAAGCTTTCTTT. Translated, it gives CASGLVRRSEAFF. V usage is TRBV12-5 and J usage is TRBJ1-1; no reliable D call. Trimming removed 0 bases at V and 6 bases at J, with 8 bases between. Germline V CDR1 and CDR2: LGHNT, FRNRAP. The CDR3 contains 13 residues.

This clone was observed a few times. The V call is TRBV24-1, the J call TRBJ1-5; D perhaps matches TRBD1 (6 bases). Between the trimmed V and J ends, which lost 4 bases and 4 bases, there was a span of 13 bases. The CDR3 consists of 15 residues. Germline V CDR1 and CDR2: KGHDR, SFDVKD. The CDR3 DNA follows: TGTGCCACCAGTGACCCCAGAACAGGGAATCAGCCCCAGCATTTT. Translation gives CATSDPRTGNQPQHF.

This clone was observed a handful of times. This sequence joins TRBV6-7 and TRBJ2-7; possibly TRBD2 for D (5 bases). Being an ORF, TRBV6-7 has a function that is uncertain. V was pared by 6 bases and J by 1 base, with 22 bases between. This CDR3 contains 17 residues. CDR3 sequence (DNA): TGTGCCAGCAGAAATTATCCCGGGGAATCCCTATCCTACGAGCAGTACTTC. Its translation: CASRNYPGESLSYEQYF.

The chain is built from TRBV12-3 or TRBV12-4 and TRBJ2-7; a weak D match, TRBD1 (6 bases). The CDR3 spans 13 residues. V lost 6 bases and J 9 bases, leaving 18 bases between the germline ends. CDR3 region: CASRPTGTFGQYF. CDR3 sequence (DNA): TGTGCCAGCAGGCCGACAGGCACCTTTGGGCAGTACTTC.

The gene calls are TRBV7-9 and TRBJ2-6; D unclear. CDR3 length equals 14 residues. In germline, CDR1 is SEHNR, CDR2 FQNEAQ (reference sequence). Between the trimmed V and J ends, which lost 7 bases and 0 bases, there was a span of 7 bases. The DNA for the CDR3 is TGTGCCAGCACGTTCAGCTCTGGGGCCAACGTCCTGACTTTC. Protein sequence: CASTFSSGANVLTF.

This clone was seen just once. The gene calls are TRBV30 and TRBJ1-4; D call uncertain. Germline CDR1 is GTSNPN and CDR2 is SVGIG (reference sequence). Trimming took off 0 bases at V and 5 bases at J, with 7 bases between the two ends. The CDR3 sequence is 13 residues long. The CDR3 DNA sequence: TGTGCCTGGAGTGTCTTCCGGAATGAAAAACTGTTTTTT. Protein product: CAWSVFRNEKLFF.

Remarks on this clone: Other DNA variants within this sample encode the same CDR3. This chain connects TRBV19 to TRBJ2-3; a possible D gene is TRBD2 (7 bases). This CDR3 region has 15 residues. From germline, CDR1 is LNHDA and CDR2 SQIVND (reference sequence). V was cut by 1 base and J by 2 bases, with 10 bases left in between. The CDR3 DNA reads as TGTGCCAGTAGTATAGGAGGGGGGGACACAGATACGCAGTATTTT. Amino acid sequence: CASSIGGGDTDTQYF.

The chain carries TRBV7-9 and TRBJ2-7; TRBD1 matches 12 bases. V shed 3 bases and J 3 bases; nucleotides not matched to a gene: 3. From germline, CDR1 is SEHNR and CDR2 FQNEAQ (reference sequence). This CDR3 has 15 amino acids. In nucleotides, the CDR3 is TGTGCCAGCAGCTTCGGGACAGGGGGCATCTACGAGCAGTACTTC. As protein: CASSFGTGGIYEQYF.

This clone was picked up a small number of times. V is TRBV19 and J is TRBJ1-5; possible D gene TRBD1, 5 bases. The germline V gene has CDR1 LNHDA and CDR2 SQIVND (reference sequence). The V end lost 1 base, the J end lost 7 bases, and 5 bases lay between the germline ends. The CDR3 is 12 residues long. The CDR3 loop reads CASSIAGQPQHF. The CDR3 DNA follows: TGTGCCAGTAGTATAGCAGGGCAGCCCCAGCATTTT.

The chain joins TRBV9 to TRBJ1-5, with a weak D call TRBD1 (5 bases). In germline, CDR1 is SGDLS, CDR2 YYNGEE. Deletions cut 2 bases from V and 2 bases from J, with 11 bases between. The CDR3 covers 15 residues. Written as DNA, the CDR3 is TGTGCCAGCAGCGTGGAGGGGTTTGGCAATCAGCCCCAGCATTTT. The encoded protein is CASSVEGFGNQPQHF.

The CDR3 DNA sequence: TGTGCCATCAGTGATTGGACAGGTACCTCTGGAAACACCATATATTTT. Translated, it gives CAISDWTGTSGNTIYF. This rearrangement joins TRBV10-3 to TRBJ1-3, with 7 bases that match TRBD1. The germline gives CDR1 ENHRY, CDR2 SYGVKD. This CDR3 is built from 16 residues. The V segment lost 3 bases and the J segment 0 bases; nucleotides outside the gene matches: 5.

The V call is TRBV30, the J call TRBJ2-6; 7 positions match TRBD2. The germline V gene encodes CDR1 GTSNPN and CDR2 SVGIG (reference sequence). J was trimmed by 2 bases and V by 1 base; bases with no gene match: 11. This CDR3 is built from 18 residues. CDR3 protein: CAWSARGGRITGANVLTF. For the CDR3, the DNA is TGTGCCTGGAGTGCCCGCGGGGGACGCATAACTGGGGCCAACGTCCTGACTTTC.

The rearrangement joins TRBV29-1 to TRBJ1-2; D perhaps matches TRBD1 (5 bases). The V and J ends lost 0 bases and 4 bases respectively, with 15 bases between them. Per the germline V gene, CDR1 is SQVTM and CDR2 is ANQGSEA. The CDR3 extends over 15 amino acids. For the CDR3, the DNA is TGCAGCGTTGAAGATGGGGGGAGGGCGTTCTATGGCTACACCTTC. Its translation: CSVEDGGRAFYGYTF.

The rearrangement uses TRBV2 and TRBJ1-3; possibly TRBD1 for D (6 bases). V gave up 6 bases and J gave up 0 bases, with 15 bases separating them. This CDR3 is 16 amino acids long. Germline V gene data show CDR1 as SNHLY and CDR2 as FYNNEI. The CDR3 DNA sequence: TGTGCCAGCAGCGAGGGACACCCCACCTCTGGAAACACCATATATTTT. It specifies CASSEGHPTSGNTIYF.

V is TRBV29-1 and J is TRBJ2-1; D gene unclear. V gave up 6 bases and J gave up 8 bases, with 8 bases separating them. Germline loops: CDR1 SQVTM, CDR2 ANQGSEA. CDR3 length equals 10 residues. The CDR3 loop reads CSVDVDEQFF. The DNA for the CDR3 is TGCAGCGTCGATGTAGATGAGCAGTTCTTC.

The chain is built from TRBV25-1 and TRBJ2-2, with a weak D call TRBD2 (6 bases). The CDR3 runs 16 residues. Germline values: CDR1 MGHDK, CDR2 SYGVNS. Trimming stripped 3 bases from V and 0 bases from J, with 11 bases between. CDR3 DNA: TGTGCCAGCAGTGAGGGGAGGAGCGCGAACACCGGGGAGCTGTTTTTT. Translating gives CASSEGRSANTGELFF.

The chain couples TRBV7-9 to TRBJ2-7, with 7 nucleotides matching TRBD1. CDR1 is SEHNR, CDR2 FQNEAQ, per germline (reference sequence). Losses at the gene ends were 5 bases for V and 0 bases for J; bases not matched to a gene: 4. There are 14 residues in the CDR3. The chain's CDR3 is CASSLGQSSYEQYF. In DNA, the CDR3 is TGTGCCAGCAGCCTGGGACAGAGCTCCTACGAGCAGTACTTC. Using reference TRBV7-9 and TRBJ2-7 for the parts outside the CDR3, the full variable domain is DTGVSQNPRHKITKRGQNVTFRCDPISEHNRLYWYRQTLGQGPEFLTYFQNEAQLEKSRLLSDRFSAERPKGSFSTLEIQRTEQGDSAMYLCASSLGQSSYEQYFGPGTRLTVT.

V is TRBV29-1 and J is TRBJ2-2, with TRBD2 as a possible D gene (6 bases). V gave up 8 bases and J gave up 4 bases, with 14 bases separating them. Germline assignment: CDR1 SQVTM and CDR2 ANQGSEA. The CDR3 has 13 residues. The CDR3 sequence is CSTDSGGTGELFF. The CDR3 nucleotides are TGCAGCACGGATAGCGGCGGCACCGGGGAGCTGTTTTTT.

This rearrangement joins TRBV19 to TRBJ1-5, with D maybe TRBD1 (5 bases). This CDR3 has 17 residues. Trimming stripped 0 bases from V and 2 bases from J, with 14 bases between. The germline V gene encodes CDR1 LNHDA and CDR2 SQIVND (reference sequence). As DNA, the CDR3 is TGTGCCAGTAGTATAGATCAGGGAAGGGTTGGCAATCAGCCCCAGCATTTT. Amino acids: CASSIDQGRVGNQPQHF.

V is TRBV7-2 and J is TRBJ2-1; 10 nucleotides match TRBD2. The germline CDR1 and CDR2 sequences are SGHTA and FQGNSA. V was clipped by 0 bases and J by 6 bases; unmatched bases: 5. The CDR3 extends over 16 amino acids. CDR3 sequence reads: CASSLAGTSVGNEQFF. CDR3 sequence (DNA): TGTGCCAGCAGCTTAGCCGGGACTAGCGTTGGCAATGAGCAGTTCTTC.